Sequencing of this T cell receptor (beta chain) was carried out in a study of blood T cell repertoires in COVID-19. Assay: immunoSEQ multiplex PCR; the TCRdb copy retains only in-frame clones and omits some. Of some 130,000 clones listed, about four fifths are singletons. Trimming at V came to 4 bases and at J to 2 bases, leaving 8 bases not matched to a gene. CDR1 is SGDLS, CDR2 YYNGEE, per germline. The CDR3 extends over 15 amino acids. The clonotype was recovered from a man aged 35 to 55 with active or convalescent COVID-19. Sequencing input: peripheral blood. The chain recombines TRBV9 with TRBJ2-7; 8 nucleotides agree with TRBD2. The CDR3 sequence is CASSPQVGGAYEQYF. In DNA, the CDR3 is TGTGCCAGCAGCCCTCAGGTCGGGGGGGCCTACGAGCAGTACTTC.